The clone carrying this T cell receptor (beta chain) is a singleton in its sample. Trimming cost V 5 bases and J 8 bases; bases outside gene matches: 11. Germline V gene data show CDR1 as LNHDA and CDR2 as SQIVND (reference sequence). This CDR3 has 16 amino acids. PCR was performed using 60 Vbeta and 13 Jbeta primers. Repertoires were generated with immunoSEQ multiplex PCR, while TCRdb's copy carries only in-frame clones and drops some. Of roughly 150,000 clones listed, roughly 87% are singletons. These data are taken from a study of cytomegalovirus exposure and HLA in healthy donors. Input material: PBMCs. The chain combines TRBV19 with TRBJ1-4; 10 nucleotides line up with TRBD1. This receptor was obtained from a man between 25 and 39 years old in good health and CMV-seropositive. CDR3 DNA sequence: TGTGCCAGTAGTGCCGCGACAGGGGGCGGTTGGGAAAAACTGTTTTTT. This gives the protein CASSAATGGGWEKLFF.